The clone carrying this TCR beta chain was seen a handful of times. The junction differs from germline at one of its ends, possibly a read error. Here immunoSEQ multiplex PCR was the method, and the copy in TCRdb shows in-frame clones only, minus some. The table records 250,000 to 300,000 clones, about 88% of them present only once. The sample belongs to a study of blood T cell repertoires in COVID-19. Whole-study context: Researchers got acute and convalescent COVID-19 samples from the United States, Italy and Spain. Sources were T cells, B-cell-depleted T cells, or PBMCs; the material itself was cDNA or gDNA.

In germline, CDR1 is SNHLY, CDR2 FYNNEI. The CDR3 has 12 amino acids. The sample was peripheral blood. The receptor was derived from a young man with active or convalescent COVID-19. The genes are TRBV2 and TRBJ1-3; a possible D gene is TRBD1 (6 bases). The CDR3 spells CASSVPSPGQHF. For the CDR3, the DNA is TGTGCCAGCAGTGTCCCCTCACCGGGACAACATTTT. The full variable domain, with the rest looked up from reference TRBV2 and TRBJ1-3, is EPEVTQTPSHQVTQMGQEVILRCVPISNHLYFYWYRQILGQKVEFLVSFYNNEISEKSEIFDDQFSVERPDGSNFTLKIRSTKLEDSAMYFCASSVPSPGQHFGEGSWLTVV.